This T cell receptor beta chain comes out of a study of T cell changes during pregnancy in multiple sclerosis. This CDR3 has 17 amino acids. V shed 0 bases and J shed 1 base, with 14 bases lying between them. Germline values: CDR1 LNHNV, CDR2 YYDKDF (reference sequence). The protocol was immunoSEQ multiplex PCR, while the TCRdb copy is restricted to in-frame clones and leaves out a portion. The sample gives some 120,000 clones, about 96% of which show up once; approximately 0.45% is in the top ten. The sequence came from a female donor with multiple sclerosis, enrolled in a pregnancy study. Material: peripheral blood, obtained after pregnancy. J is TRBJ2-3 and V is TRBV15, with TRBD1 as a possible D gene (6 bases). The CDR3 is CATSREAGTKRTDTQYF. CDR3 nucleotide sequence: TGTGCCACCAGCAGAGAGGCCGGGACAAAGCGCACAGATACGCAGTATTTT.